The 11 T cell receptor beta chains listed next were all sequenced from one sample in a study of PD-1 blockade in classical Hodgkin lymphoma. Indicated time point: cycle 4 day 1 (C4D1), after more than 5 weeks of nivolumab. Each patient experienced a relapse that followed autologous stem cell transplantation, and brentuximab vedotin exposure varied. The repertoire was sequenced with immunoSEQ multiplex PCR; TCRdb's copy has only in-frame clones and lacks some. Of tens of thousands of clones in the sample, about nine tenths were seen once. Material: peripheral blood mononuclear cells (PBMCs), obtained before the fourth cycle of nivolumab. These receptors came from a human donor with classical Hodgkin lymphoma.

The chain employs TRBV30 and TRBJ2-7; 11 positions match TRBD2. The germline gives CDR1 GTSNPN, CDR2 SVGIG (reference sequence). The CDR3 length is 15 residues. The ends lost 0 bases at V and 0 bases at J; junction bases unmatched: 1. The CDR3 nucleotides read TGTGCCTGGAGTGTAGGACTAGCGGGCTCCTACGAGCAGTACTTC. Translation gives CAWSVGLAGSYEQYF.

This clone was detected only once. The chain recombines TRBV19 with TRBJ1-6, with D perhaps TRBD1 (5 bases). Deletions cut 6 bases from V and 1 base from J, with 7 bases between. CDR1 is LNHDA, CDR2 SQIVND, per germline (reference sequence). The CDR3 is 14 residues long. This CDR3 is CASRRGSYNSPLHF. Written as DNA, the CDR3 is TGTGCCAGTAGACGGGGGTCCTATAATTCACCCCTCCACTTT.

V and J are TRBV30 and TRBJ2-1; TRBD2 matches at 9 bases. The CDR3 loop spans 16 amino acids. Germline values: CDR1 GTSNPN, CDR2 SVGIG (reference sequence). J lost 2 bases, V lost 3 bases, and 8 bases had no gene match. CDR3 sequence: CAWRRGGAVPYNEQFF. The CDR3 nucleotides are TGTGCCTGGAGGCGCGGGGGGGCGGTTCCCTACAATGAGCAGTTCTTC.

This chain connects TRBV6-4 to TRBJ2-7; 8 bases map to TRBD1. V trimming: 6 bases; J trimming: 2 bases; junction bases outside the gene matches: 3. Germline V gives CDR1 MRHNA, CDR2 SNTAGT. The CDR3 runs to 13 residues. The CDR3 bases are TGTGCCAGCAGCCAGGGGGCGGCCTACGAGCAGTACTTC. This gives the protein CASSQGAAYEQYF.

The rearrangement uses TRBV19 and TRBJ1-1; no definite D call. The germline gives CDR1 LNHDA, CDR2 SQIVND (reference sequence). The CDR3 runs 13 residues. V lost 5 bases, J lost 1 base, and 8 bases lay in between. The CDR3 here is CASSRAGNTEAFF. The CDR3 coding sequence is TGTGCCAGTAGTCGGGCGGGGAACACTGAAGCTTTCTTT.

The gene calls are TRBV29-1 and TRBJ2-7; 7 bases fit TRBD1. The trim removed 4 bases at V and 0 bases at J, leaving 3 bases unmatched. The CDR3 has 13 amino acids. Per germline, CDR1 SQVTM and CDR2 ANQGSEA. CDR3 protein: CSVVRTGSYEQYF. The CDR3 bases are TGCAGCGTTGTGCGGACAGGCTCCTACGAGCAGTACTTC.

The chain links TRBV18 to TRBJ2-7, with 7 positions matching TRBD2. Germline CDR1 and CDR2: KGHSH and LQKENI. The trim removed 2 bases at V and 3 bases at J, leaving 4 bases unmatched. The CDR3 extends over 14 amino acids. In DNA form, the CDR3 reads TGTGCCAGCTCACCATTGGGAGGGCTCTACGAGCAGTACTTC. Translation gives CASSPLGGLYEQYF.

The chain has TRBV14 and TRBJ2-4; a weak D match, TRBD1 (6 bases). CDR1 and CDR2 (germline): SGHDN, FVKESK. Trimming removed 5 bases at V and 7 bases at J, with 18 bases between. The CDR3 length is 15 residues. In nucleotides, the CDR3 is TGTGCCAGCAGCTTAAGCCCAGGGGCACGGAACATTCAGTACTTC. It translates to CASSLSPGARNIQYF.

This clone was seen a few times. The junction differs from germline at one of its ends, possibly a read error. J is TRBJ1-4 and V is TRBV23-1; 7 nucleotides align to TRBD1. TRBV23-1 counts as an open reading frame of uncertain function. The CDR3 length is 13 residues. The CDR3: CASGPPRTGPSDW. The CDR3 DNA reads TGCGCCAGCGGCCCCCCCCGGACAGGCCCAAGCGATTGG.

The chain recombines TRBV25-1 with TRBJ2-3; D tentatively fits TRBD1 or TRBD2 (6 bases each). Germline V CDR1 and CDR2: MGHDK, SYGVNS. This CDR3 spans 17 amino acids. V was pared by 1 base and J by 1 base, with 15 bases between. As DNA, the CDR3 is TGTGCCAGCAGTGAATGGGTAGGAGGGGGGCGCACAGATACGCAGTATTTT. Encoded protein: CASSEWVGGGRTDTQYF.

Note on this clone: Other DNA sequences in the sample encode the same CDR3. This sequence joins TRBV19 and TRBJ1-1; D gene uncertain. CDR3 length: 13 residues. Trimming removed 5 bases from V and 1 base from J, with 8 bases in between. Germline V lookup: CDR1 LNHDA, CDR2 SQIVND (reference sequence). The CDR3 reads CASSLDGNTEAFF. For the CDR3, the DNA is TGTGCCAGTAGTCTGGACGGGAACACTGAAGCTTTCTTT.